A selection of T cell receptor beta chains follows, all from one sample in a study of blood T cell repertoires in COVID-19. This table comes from immunoSEQ multiplex PCR, and its TCRdb copy is limited to in-frame clones, with some not included. The sample holds 150,000 to 200,000 clones, 81% seen once. Sequencing used peripheral blood. The receptors stem from a man between 60 and 75 years old with active or convalescent COVID-19. The CDR3 runs from the conserved cysteine through the conserved F or W. Fields, in order: J gene, clone size, D gene, V gene, CDR3 DNA, CDR3 protein. A D gene is named only where the DNA matches it firmly. Rows give clone size only sometimes, using once, few, many, or a class for an expanded clone.

j_call: TRBJ2-7; clone_size: -; d_call: TRBD2; v_call: TRBV6-5; cdr3_nt: TGTGCCAGCAGATCTCTAGCGGGGGGGCCCCACGAGCAGTACTTC; cdr3_aa: CASRSLAGGPHEQYF
j_call: TRBJ2-2; clone_size: once; d_call: -; v_call: TRBV18; cdr3_nt: TGTGCCAGCTCACCAGGGACACTCTCTACCGGGGAGCTGTTTTTT; cdr3_aa: CASSPGTLSTGELFF
j_call: TRBJ1-2; clone_size: -; d_call: -; v_call: TRBV5-4; cdr3_nt: TGTGCCAGCAGCTTGGACAGATATGGCTACACCTTC; cdr3_aa: CASSLDRYGYTF
j_call: TRBJ1-3; clone_size: few; d_call: TRBD1; v_call: TRBV7-9; cdr3_nt: TGTGCCAGCAGCTCAGCCGACAGGGCTGGAAACACCATATATTTT; cdr3_aa: CASSSADRAGNTIYF
j_call: TRBJ1-4; clone_size: -; d_call: TRBD1; v_call: TRBV19; cdr3_nt: TGTGCCACTACGCCAGGACAGGGACGCGCAAAACTGTTTTTT; cdr3_aa: CATTPGQGRAKLFF
j_call: TRBJ1-4; clone_size: -; d_call: -; v_call: TRBV7-2; cdr3_nt: TGTGCCAGCAGCAGAGACAGTAGACCAAATGAAAAACTGTTTTTT; cdr3_aa: CASSRDSRPNEKLFF
j_call: TRBJ2-1; clone_size: -; d_call: -; v_call: TRBV6-6; cdr3_nt: TGTGCCAGCAGTCCTATTGCGGGGTTGATCAATGAGCAGTTCTTC; cdr3_aa: CASSPIAGLINEQFF
j_call: TRBJ2-3; clone_size: -; d_call: -; v_call: TRBV6-6; cdr3_nt: TGTGCCAGCAGTTATTGGAGGCGGGTCCGGGAGGATACGCAGTATTTT; cdr3_aa: CASSYWRRVREDTQYF
j_call: TRBJ2-3; clone_size: few; d_call: TRBD2; v_call: TRBV7-9; cdr3_nt: TGTGCCAGCAGCTCTGGGACTAGCGGGAGAGTTGCAGATACGCAGTATTTT; cdr3_aa: CASSSGTSGRVADTQYF
j_call: TRBJ1-5; clone_size: -; d_call: -; v_call: TRBV28; cdr3_nt: TGTGCCAGCAGTTTAGTTCAGGGGAGGGGTCAGCCCCAGCATTTT; cdr3_aa: CASSLVQGRGQPQHF
j_call: TRBJ2-6; clone_size: -; d_call: -; v_call: TRBV11-2; cdr3_nt: TGTGCCAGCAGTAACTATCGGACAGACTCTGGGGCCAACGTCCTGACTTTC; cdr3_aa: CASSNYRTDSGANVLTF
j_call: TRBJ2-3; clone_size: -; d_call: TRBD2; v_call: TRBV6-1; cdr3_nt: TGTGCCAGCAGTGAAGAGATAGCGGGAGCCACAGATACGCAGTATTTT; cdr3_aa: CASSEEIAGATDTQYF
j_call: TRBJ2-1; clone_size: -; d_call: -; v_call: TRBV11-3; cdr3_nt: TGTGCCAGCAGTGGAGCGGAGTACAATGAGCAGTTCTTC; cdr3_aa: CASSGAEYNEQFF
j_call: TRBJ2-7; clone_size: -; d_call: -; v_call: TRBV18; cdr3_nt: TGTGCCAGCTCATCCACCGAGGGCGGGATCTACGAGCAGTACTTC; cdr3_aa: CASSSTEGGIYEQYF
j_call: TRBJ2-7; clone_size: once; d_call: TRBD1; v_call: TRBV3-1/TRBV3-2; cdr3_nt: TGTGCCAGCAGCCAGACAGGGGGTTACCACTACGAGCAGTACTTC; cdr3_aa: CASSQTGGYHYEQYF
j_call: TRBJ2-5; clone_size: -; d_call: -; v_call: TRBV15; cdr3_nt: TGTGCCACCAGCAGGGGCCCAAATTACCAAGAGACCCAGTACTTC; cdr3_aa: CATSRGPNYQETQYF